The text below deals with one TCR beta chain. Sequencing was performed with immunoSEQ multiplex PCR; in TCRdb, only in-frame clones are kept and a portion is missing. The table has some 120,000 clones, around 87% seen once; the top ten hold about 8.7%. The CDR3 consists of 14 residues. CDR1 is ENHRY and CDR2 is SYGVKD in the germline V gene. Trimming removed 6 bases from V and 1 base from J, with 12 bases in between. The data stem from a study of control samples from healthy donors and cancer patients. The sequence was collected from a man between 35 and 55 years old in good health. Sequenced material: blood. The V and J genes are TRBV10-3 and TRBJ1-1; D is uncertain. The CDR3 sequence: CAIRETSSNTEAFF. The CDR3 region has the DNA TGTGCCATCAGGGAGACATCTTCGAACACTGAAGCTTTCTTT.